These 5 T cell receptor beta chains came from one sample sequenced in a study of T cell responses to AZD1222 COVID-19 vaccine. The repertoire was sequenced with immunoSEQ multiplex PCR; TCRdb's copy has only in-frame clones and lacks some. Of about 160,000 clones in the sample, 75% to 95% are singletons; the top ten hold roughly 3.2%. The specimen comprised peripheral blood, sampled 28 days after the second AZD1222 dose. Receptors originate from an adult who received the AZD1222 COVID-19 vaccine.

The genes are TRBV7-9 and TRBJ2-7; D unclear. This CDR3 region has 13 residues. V was pared by 4 bases and J by 3 bases, with 10 bases between. Per the germline V gene, CDR1 is SEHNR and CDR2 is FQNEAQ (reference sequence). The CDR3 sequence is CASSSGRVYEQYF. The DNA for the CDR3 is TGTGCCAGCAGCTCGGGTAGGGTCTACGAGCAGTACTTC.

The chain employs TRBV5-4 and TRBJ2-3, with D possibly TRBD2 on 5 matching bases. Germline assignment: CDR1 SGHNT and CDR2 YYREEE (reference sequence). V was pared by 4 bases and J by 0 bases, with 12 bases between. The CDR3 is made up of 15 amino acids. The CDR3 DNA follows: TGTGCCAGCAGCGACGGACTCGCTAGCACAGATACGCAGTATTTT. This codes for CASSDGLASTDTQYF. The variable domain in full, completed from reference TRBV5-4 and TRBJ2-3, reads ETGVTQSPTHLIKTRGQQVTLRCSSQSGHNTVSWYQQALGQGPQFIFQYYREEENGRGNFPPRFSGLQFPNYSSELNVNALELDDSALYLCASSDGLASTDTQYFGPGTRLTVL.

The rearrangement uses TRBV27 and TRBJ2-7; 7 positions agree with TRBD1. CDR3 size: 15 residues. The ends lost 2 bases at V and 2 bases at J; junction bases unmatched: 6. CDR1 MNHEY and CDR2 SMNVEV come from the germline V gene (reference sequence). The CDR3 spells CASSLRDRLTYEQYF. In nucleotides, the CDR3 is TGTGCCAGCAGTTTACGGGACAGACTAACCTACGAGCAGTACTTC.

The J gene is TRBJ2-7, the V gene TRBV5-1; D possibly uses TRBD1 or TRBD2 (5 bases each). V gave up 4 bases and J gave up 2 bases, with 13 bases separating them. Per germline, CDR1 SGHRS and CDR2 YFSETQ. The CDR3 has 14 amino acids. The CDR3 DNA reads TGCGCCAGCAGCCCGGAGTGGGGGACCTACGAGCAGTACTTC. Amino acids: CASSPEWGTYEQYF.

The chain couples TRBV7-6 to TRBJ2-1; possibly TRBD2 for D (6 bases). V gave up 1 base and J gave up 4 bases, with 11 bases separating them. CDR3 length: 15 amino acids. Germline values: CDR1 SGHVS, CDR2 FNYEAQ. Here the CDR3 DNA reads TGTGCCAGCAGCTTAGTGGCAGGGAGGTACAATGAGCAGTTCTTC. Its translation: CASSLVAGRYNEQFF.